This is a list of T cell receptor beta chains from one sample in a study of blood T cell repertoires in COVID-19. The table came from immunoSEQ multiplex PCR; TCRdb's copy has only in-frame clones and leaves some out. This sample has 300,000 to 400,000 clones, with around 91% found just once. Material for sequencing was peripheral blood. The receptors derive from a woman aged 18-29 years who had recovered from COVID-19. Both conserved end residues are trimmed from each CDR3.

V	length	J	CDR3
TRBV9	14	TRBJ2-1	ASSVRLAGGGNEQF
TRBV19	14	TRBJ1-6	ASSSRQSSYNSPLH
TRBV30	13	TRBJ2-1	AWSDSGRLYNEQF
TRBV18	13	TRBJ1-6	ASSSTGGLDSPLH
TRBV5-4	14	TRBJ2-4	ASSPVWEGGGNIQY
TRBV6-2/TRBV6-3	12	TRBJ2-3	ASSGGASTDTQY
TRBV30	10	TRBJ1-2	AWGGVDYGYT
TRBV27	11	TRBJ1-3	ASSARAGNTIY
TRBV15	11	TRBJ1-1	ATRVRMNTEAF
TRBV5-1	13	TRBJ2-1	ASSPGTTIFDEQF
TRBV6-5	11	TRBJ1-2	ATGQAGLVGYT
TRBV27	11	TRBJ2-3	ASSLSRRDTQY
TRBV6-5	11	TRBJ1-6	ASSPGGSPPLH
TRBV9	14	TRBJ2-3	ASSVAKRDRRGTQY
TRBV6-2/TRBV6-3	16	TRBJ1-5	ASSYRTGTRRSNQPQH
TRBV28	13	TRBJ1-5	ASSPTGGWNQPQH
TRBV5-6	16	TRBJ1-6	ASSSLSEEAGYNSPLH
TRBV11-3	12	TRBJ2-5	ASSSGGLAETQY
TRBV6-5	9	TRBJ1-1	ASPGVPEAF
TRBV19	13	TRBJ1-2	ASSVGTGHFYGYT
TRBV12-3/TRBV12-4	11	TRBJ2-1	ASRRSPGNEQF
TRBV7-2	16	TRBJ2-3	ASSTRKQGARATDTQY
TRBV7-2	13	TRBJ1-2	ASSLSQGAYYGYT
TRBV11-3	13	TRBJ1-6	ASSLGASINSPLH
TRBV5-6	10	TRBJ1-2	ASSSHGGGYT
TRBV29-1	10	TRBJ2-2	SGGDMAGELF
TRBV10-2	13	TRBJ2-2	ASSGNRLGTGELF
TRBV24-1	14	TRBJ2-5	ATSDGLDGSLETQY